Listed below are T cell receptor beta chains from one sample, sequenced in a study of T cells after yellow fever vaccination. MiXCR, applied by TCRdb to the 5' RACE reads, yields one record per CDR3 protein. The top ten clones hold over 13% of a sample with under 600,000 distinct CDR3 sequences, approximately 13% of them seen once. Sequenced material: PBMCs, taken on the day of the yellow fever booster vaccination. These receptor sequences come from a man aged 25-45 years who received the YFV17D yellow fever vaccine. Both conserved end residues are part of each CDR3.

v_call cdr3_aa
TRBV20-1 CSGGSGQPQHF
TRBV5-5 CASSSPRLAGVETQYF
TRBV9 CASSVEGHFRSEQYF
TRBV7-9 CASSTTPSYNEQFF
TRBV5-1 CASSLPPSTRTGGLDTQYF
TRBV11-2 CASSQDGNTQYF
TRBV12-3/TRBV12-4 CASRKREGARNTEAFF
TRBV20-1 CSARNRARETDTQYF
TRBV7-8 CASSLVAGGPSYEQFF
TRBV11-2 CASSLDSYYEQYF
TRBV7-9 CASSHTRIEETQYF
TRBV10-3 CAISESTSGIDNEQFF
TRBV15 CATSRAYQGTPFYGYTF
TRBV20-1 CSARRDSQGEQFF
TRBV7-2 CASSLGTVNEKLFF
TRBV27 CASRWRTDKSSNYGYTF
TRBV23-1 CASSQFWGRGNTGELFF
TRBV30 CAWTRGQTENTEAFF
TRBV2 CASIRSSGSEQYF
TRBV28 CASISGRANEQFF
TRBV25-1 CASRGGDWVSPLHF
TRBV29-1 CSVVDSGRGETQYF
TRBV5-1 CASGLRDGSYEQYF
TRBV6-5 CASSYGISGAEDTQYF
TRBV5-1 CASSLAGRHEETQYF
TRBV30 CAWSVRLAATDTQYF
TRBV20-1 CSASSGSGYNEQFF
TRBV9 CASSVGAGHYNEQFF
TRBV12-3/TRBV12-4 CASRTSGSAVNEQFF